The source of this TCR beta chain is a study of blood T cell repertoires in COVID-19. On the study more broadly: The United States, Italy and Spain provided the acute and convalescent COVID-19 samples. PBMCs, B-cell-depleted T cells, or T cells were the source of the cDNA or gDNA that made up the material.

As handled by the study authors: How many nucleated cells were present was estimated from reference gene primer amplification. TCRdb's table, derived via immunoSEQ multiplex PCR, lists solely in-frame clones and lacks some. V, J and clone size were drawn from that table, and D and trimming were deduced from the DNA. Among about 39,000 clones listed, more than 75% were seen once. The receptor comes from a man aged 45 to 65 with active or convalescent COVID-19. Input material: peripheral blood.

DNA of the CDR3: TGTGCCAGTAGTATCAGGGATGGCTTTAATTCACCCCTCCACTTT. Its translation is CASSIRDGFNSPLHF. The rearrangement joins TRBV19 to TRBJ1-6; D is perhaps TRBD1 (5 bases). The V and J ends lost 3 bases and 6 bases respectively, with 12 bases between them. CDR1 and CDR2 (germline): LNHDA, SQIVND (reference sequence). CDR3 length: 15 residues.